One and the same sample provided the 20 T cell receptor beta chains below, sequenced in a study of blood T cell repertoires in COVID-19. This table comes from immunoSEQ multiplex PCR, and its TCRdb copy is limited to in-frame clones, with some not included. The sample lists under 200,000 clones; 80% to 90% were seen once. Sequenced input: PBMCs or T cells enriched from blood (not recorded which). The receptors come from a woman aged 18-30 years who had recovered from COVID-19.

The chain has TRBV28 and TRBJ2-2; D ambiguous. Germline V gene sequence: CDR1 MDHEN, CDR2 SYDVKM. V dropped 6 bases and J dropped 4 bases, with 9 bases sitting between them. This CDR3 comprises 13 residues. The CDR3 here is CASRGRPTGELFF. The CDR3 nucleotides are TGTGCCAGCAGGGGCAGACCCACCGGGGAGCTGTTTTTT.

The chain recombines TRBV19 with TRBJ1-5; 7 nucleotides match TRBD1. Germline CDR1 and CDR2: LNHDA and SQIVND (reference sequence). Losses at the gene ends were 7 bases for V and 9 bases for J; bases not matched to a gene: 12. The CDR3 is 14 residues long. The CDR3 nucleotides are TGTGCCAGTACCAACGACAGGGCGTTGTGGCCCCAGCATTTT. Translating it yields CASTNDRALWPQHF.

This sequence joins TRBV7-9 and TRBJ2-5; D is possibly TRBD1 (6 bases). V was clipped by 10 bases and J by 1 base, with 13 bases between them. In germline, CDR1 is SEHNR, CDR2 FQNEAQ (reference sequence). The CDR3 loop spans 13 amino acids. Here the CDR3 reads CAIKRTVQETQYF. CDR3 nucleotides: TGTGCCATCAAAAGGACAGTCCAAGAGACCCAGTACTTC.

This clone was recorded once. V is TRBV13 and J is TRBJ1-2; D uncertain. In germline, CDR1 is PRHDT, CDR2 FYEKMQ (reference sequence). The CDR3 covers 15 residues. The V end was cut by 0 bases, the J end by 1 base, with 9 bases between. CDR3 sequence: CASSLGPGGNYGYTF. The CDR3 DNA reads as TGTGCCAGCAGCTTAGGCCCGGGAGGTAACTATGGCTACACCTTC.

The chain employs TRBV12-3 or TRBV12-4 and TRBJ2-1, with TRBD2 as a possible D gene (6 bases). V was trimmed by 5 bases and J by 6 bases, leaving 11 bases between them. The CDR3 runs to 13 residues. CDR3 in DNA: TGTGCCAGCAGTACCTTGCGGGGCAATGAGCAGTTCTTC. Translating gives CASSTLRGNEQFF.

This chain connects TRBV3-1 (or the pseudogene TRBV3-2) to TRBJ2-4; 12 bases align to TRBD1. CDR1 and CDR2 (germline): LGHDT, YNNKEL (reference sequence). Unmatched junction bases numbered 6, after V lost 4 bases and J lost 8 bases. The CDR3 is 15 amino acids. The CDR3 here is CASSPRDRGLDIQYF. The CDR3 coding sequence is TGTGCCAGCAGCCCCCGGGACAGGGGGCTTGACATTCAGTACTTC.

This chain links TRBV7-9 with TRBJ1-1; 7 bases match TRBD1. This CDR3 spans 14 amino acids. The V gene's germline CDR1 is SEHNR and CDR2 FQNEAQ (reference sequence). Unmatched junction bases numbered 2, after V lost 3 bases and J lost 1 base. CDR3 sequence reads: CASSFGQANTEAFF. As DNA, the CDR3 is TGTGCCAGCAGCTTCGGACAGGCGAACACTGAAGCTTTCTTT.

The sample holds one count of this clone. This chain joins TRBV2 and TRBJ1-2; D is unresolved. The CDR3 runs 17 residues. CDR1 and CDR2 (germline): SNHLY, FYNNEI. The V end was cut by 0 bases, the J end by 0 bases, with 14 bases between. CDR3 DNA sequence: TGTGCCAGCAGTGAAGCGGCAGCGAAAATAGCTAACTATGGCTACACCTTC. This sequence encodes CASSEAAAKIANYGYTF. Supplemented by reference TRBV2 and TRBJ1-2, the full variable domain reads EPEVTQTPSHQVTQMGQEVILRCVPISNHLYFYWYRQILGQKVEFLVSFYNNEISEKSEIFDDQFSVERPDGSNFTLKIRSTKLEDSAMYFCASSEAAAKIANYGYTFGSGTRLTVV.

This rearrangement joins TRBV18 to TRBJ1-1; TRBD1 matches 7 bases. CDR1 and CDR2 (germline): KGHSH, LQKENI. J lost 7 bases, V lost 1 base, and 15 bases had no gene match. This CDR3 spans 17 amino acids. CDR3 in amino acids: CASSPLGDNRGMDEAFF. In nucleotides, the CDR3 is TGTGCCAGCTCACCACTTGGTGACAACAGGGGAATGGATGAAGCTTTCTTT. The whole variable domain, remainder taken from reference TRBV18 and TRBJ1-1, is NAGVMQNPRHLVRRRGQEARLRCSPMKGHSHVYWYRQLPEEGLKFMVYLQKENIIDESGMPKERFSAEFPKEGPSILRIQQVVRGDSAAYFCASSPLGDNRGMDEAFFGQGTRLTVV.

This clone was recorded only once. The chain recombines TRBV6-5 with TRBJ2-7; D is perhaps TRBD1 (6 bases). Germline V gene sequence: CDR1 MNHEY, CDR2 SVGAGI. V was trimmed by 7 bases and J by 4 bases, leaving 20 bases between them. The CDR3 runs 15 residues. CDR3 coding DNA: TGTGCCAGCACAAAAGATATAGACAGGTTGTACGAGCAGTACTTC. This translates into CASTKDIDRLYEQYF.

This clone occurred once. The rearrangement uses TRBV24-1 and TRBJ2-7, with 9 bases identical to TRBD1. The J segment lost 7 bases and the V segment lost 10 bases, leaving 16 bases of the junction unmatched. Looked up from germline, CDR1 is KGHDR and CDR2 is SFDVKD. The CDR3 runs 15 residues. The CDR3 bases are TGTGCCACTTCAAAGCGGGACAGGGCTGAGGAGGAGCAGTACTTC. Its translation is CATSKRDRAEEEQYF.

This clone was seen more than once but under ten times. The chain has TRBV6-5 and TRBJ2-7, with D perhaps TRBD2 (7 bases). V was cut by 5 bases and J by 3 bases, with 17 bases left in between. Germline V CDR1 and CDR2: MNHEY, SVGAGI. The length of the CDR3 is 15 residues. The CDR3 DNA reads TGTGCCAGCAGTACCACAGGGAGGGATAACTACGAGCAGTACTTC. The encoded protein is CASSTTGRDNYEQYF.

This rearrangement joins TRBV5-5 to TRBJ2-5, with 13 bases lining up with TRBD2. The CDR3 sequence is 17 residues long. The germline V gene encodes CDR1 SGHKS and CDR2 YYEKEE (reference sequence). V gave up 0 bases and J gave up 4 bases; unmatched junction bases: 6. DNA of the CDR3: TGTGCCAGCAGCTTGGGACTAGCGGGGGGAGTCAGAGAGACCCAGTACTTC. Encoded protein: CASSLGLAGGVRETQYF.

The rearrangement joins TRBV2 to TRBJ2-3, with 8 nucleotides matching TRBD1. This CDR3 is 16 amino acids long. The ends lost 6 bases at V and 6 bases at J; junction bases unmatched: 14. Germline loops: CDR1 SNHLY, CDR2 FYNNEI. CDR3 sequence reads: CASRDDPGTGRDTQYF. The CDR3 DNA sequence: TGTGCCAGCAGAGATGACCCCGGGACAGGCAGGGATACGCAGTATTTT. The full variable domain, rest sourced from reference TRBV2 and TRBJ2-3, is EPEVTQTPSHQVTQMGQEVILRCVPISNHLYFYWYRQILGQKVEFLVSFYNNEISEKSEIFDDQFSVERPDGSNFTLKIRSTKLEDSAMYFCASRDDPGTGRDTQYFGPGTRLTVL.

The V and J genes are TRBV15 and TRBJ1-5, with no clear D. V was shortened by 1 base and J by 0 bases, with 4 bases between the two germline ends. Germline assignment: CDR1 LNHNV and CDR2 YYDKDF (reference sequence). This CDR3 has 14 amino acids. The CDR3 coding sequence is TGTGCCACCAGCAGAGGAGTTAGCAATCAGCCCCAGCATTTT. Protein product: CATSRGVSNQPQHF.

This clone was recorded once. The chain employs TRBV28 and TRBJ2-5; D gene uncertain. Germline CDR1 is MDHEN and CDR2 is SYDVKM. The ends were cut back, 6 bases at V and 5 bases at J, with 16 bases in the middle. There are 14 residues in the CDR3. The CDR3 reads CASSSPTVSETQYF. The CDR3 nucleotides read TGTGCCAGCAGCAGTCCTACAGTCTCGGAGACCCAGTACTTC.

The rearrangement uses TRBV5-1 and TRBJ2-2; perhaps TRBD1 as D (8 bases). Germline V gene data show CDR1 as SGHRS and CDR2 as YFSETQ. Between the trimmed V and J ends, which lost 4 bases and 3 bases, there was a span of 16 bases. The CDR3 spans 16 residues. The CDR3 DNA reads as TGCGCCAGCAGCCCCTGGACAGGGAGGGACACCGGGGAGCTGTTTTTT. Amino acids: CASSPWTGRDTGELFF.

CDR3 amino acids: CATSDLPRSGYTF. CDR3 coding DNA: TGTGCCACCAGTGATTTGCCACGGTCTGGCTACACCTTC. The genes are TRBV24-1 and TRBJ1-2; D uncertain. This CDR3 region has 13 residues. V was clipped by 0 bases and J by 7 bases, with 8 bases between them. The germline V gene encodes CDR1 KGHDR and CDR2 SFDVKD.

The CDR3 region is CASSLTSGGATDTQYF. The CDR3 DNA follows: TGTGCCAGCAGTTTGACTAGCGGGGGGGCAACAGATACGCAGTATTTT. V is TRBV6-5 and J is TRBJ2-3, with 14 nucleotides matching TRBD2. Losses at the gene ends were 4 bases for V and 3 bases for J; bases not matched to a gene: 3. CDR1 is MNHEY and CDR2 is SVGAGI in the germline V gene. This CDR3 is built from 16 residues.

J is TRBJ1-2 and V is TRBV28, with D unresolved. The CDR3 sequence is 15 residues long. From germline, CDR1 is MDHEN and CDR2 SYDVKM. V was shortened by 4 bases and J by 4 bases, with 16 bases between the two germline ends. The CDR3 DNA reads as TGTGCCAGCAGTTGGCGACACCCCCAGAGCTATGGCTACACCTTC. It yields the protein CASSWRHPQSYGYTF.